This T cell receptor beta chain derives from a study of blood T cell repertoires in COVID-19. Study overall: T cells, B-cell-depleted T cells, or PBMCs provided the cDNA or gDNA that served as material.

V shed 1 base and J 7 bases; nucleotides not matched to a gene: 3. There are 13 residues in the CDR3. Authors' analysis steps: By means of reference gene primer amplification, nucleated cell counts were estimated. Profiling relied on immunoSEQ multiplex PCR, and the TCRdb table lists in-frame clones only, not all of them. V and J calls and clone size follow that table, whereas D and trimming were derived from the DNA. The sample has 350,000 to 450,000 clones; approximately 88% are singletons. Material for sequencing was peripheral blood. This chain connects TRBV12-3 or TRBV12-4 to TRBJ1-2, with 7 nucleotides matching TRBD1. This clonotype was obtained from a man in his forties with acute or convalescent COVID-19. The chain's CDR3 is CASSLGQGAGYTF. CDR3 coding DNA: TGTGCCAGCAGTTTAGGACAGGGCGCTGGCTACACCTTC.